The 17 T cell receptor beta chains given below trace back to one sample, sequenced in a study of blood T cell repertoires in COVID-19. The table came from immunoSEQ multiplex PCR; TCRdb's copy has only in-frame clones and leaves some out. The data contain approximately 66,000 clones, 90% of them singletons. The specimen sequenced was peripheral blood. Source of these receptors: a human donor with active COVID-19. The donor label of this sample is uncertain.

The gene calls are TRBV12-3 or TRBV12-4 and TRBJ2-1; TRBD2 might be the D (5 bases). The CDR3 length is 13 residues. The V end lost 7 bases, the J end lost 7 bases, and 14 bases lay between the germline ends. CDR3 in amino acids: CASMVRRENEQFF. CDR3 coding DNA: TGTGCCAGCATGGTCCGCCGGGAAAATGAGCAGTTCTTC.

This clone was observed a single time. V and J are TRBV13 and TRBJ2-7; perhaps TRBD1 as D (6 bases). The V and J ends lost 8 bases and 2 bases respectively, with 16 bases between them. Germline assignment: CDR1 PRHDT and CDR2 FYEKMQ (reference sequence). This CDR3 region has 14 residues. The DNA for the CDR3 is TGTGCCAGCGGCACAGGGAAAGACACCTACGAGCAGTACTTC. This translates into CASGTGKDTYEQYF.

This sequence joins TRBV7-3 and TRBJ2-2; 10 bases align to TRBD1. CDR1 and CDR2 from the germline V gene are SGHTA and FQGTGA. J was trimmed by 7 bases and V by 5 bases; bases with no gene match: 7. The CDR3 has 15 amino acids. CDR3 DNA sequence: TGTGCCAGCAGCCAGACAGGGGGCGCCGGCGGGGAGCTGTTTTTT. Protein sequence: CASSQTGGAGGELFF.

This rearrangement joins TRBV7-9 to TRBJ2-1; the match to TRBD2 covers 13 bases. Losses at the gene ends were 2 bases for V and 6 bases for J; bases not matched to a gene: 10. The germline V gene has CDR1 SEHNR and CDR2 FQNEAQ (reference sequence). CDR3 length: 18 amino acids. CDR3 protein: CASSLPPRLAGGRNEQFF. The CDR3 DNA sequence: TGTGCCAGCAGCTTACCCCCCCGACTAGCGGGAGGTCGCAATGAGCAGTTCTTC. The full variable domain, rest sourced from reference TRBV7-9 and TRBJ2-1, is DTGVSQNPRHKITKRGQNVTFRCDPISEHNRLYWYRQTLGQGPEFLTYFQNEAQLEKSRLLSDRFSAERPKGSFSTLEIQRTEQGDSAMYLCASSLPPRLAGGRNEQFFGPGTRLTVL.

The gene calls are TRBV7-9 and TRBJ2-7; possible D gene TRBD1, 5 bases. The CDR3 is 13 residues long. CDR1 and CDR2 (germline): SEHNR, FQNEAQ (reference sequence). With 1 base removed from V and 6 bases from J, the gap between germline ends came to 10 bases. The CDR3 DNA reads TGTGCCAGCAGCTTAGATCTCCAGGGCGAGCAGTACTTC. This gives the protein CASSLDLQGEQYF. Looking up the rest from reference TRBV7-9 and TRBJ2-7 gives the full variable domain: DTGVSQNPRHKITKRGQNVTFRCDPISEHNRLYWYRQTLGQGPEFLTYFQNEAQLEKSRLLSDRFSAERPKGSFSTLEIQRTEQGDSAMYLCASSLDLQGEQYFGPGTRLTVT.

This clone was found a few times. The V call is TRBV7-6, the J call TRBJ2-1, with 9 bases identical to TRBD2. From germline, CDR1 is SGHVS and CDR2 FNYEAQ. Unmatched junction bases numbered 8, after V lost 2 bases and J lost 9 bases. The CDR3 runs to 15 residues. The CDR3 reads CASSLTAGGPFEQFF. CDR3 bases: TGTGCCAGCAGCTTAACGGCGGGGGGGCCCTTTGAGCAGTTCTTC.

This chain links TRBV19 with TRBJ1-4; 9 bases align to TRBD1. Germline V gene sequence: CDR1 LNHDA, CDR2 SQIVND (reference sequence). The ends lost 3 bases at V and 8 bases at J; junction bases unmatched: 4. This CDR3 has 14 amino acids. CDR3 DNA sequence: TGTGCCAGTAGTATGGACAGGGGAAAGGAAAAACTGTTTTTT. Translated, it gives CASSMDRGKEKLFF.

The rearrangement uses TRBV19 and TRBJ1-2; TRBD1 matches at 9 bases. The V gene end was trimmed by 6 bases and the J gene end by 6 bases; junction bases not matched to a gene: 5. This CDR3 region has 13 residues. Germline V gene sequence: CDR1 LNHDA, CDR2 SQIVND (reference sequence). The CDR3 DNA reads as TGTGCCAGTAGCAAACAGGGGGCTGATGGCTACACCTTC. Residues: CASSKQGADGYTF.

The rearrangement joins TRBV11-3 to TRBJ2-3, with 7 bases aligning to TRBD2. V was pared by 4 bases and J by 10 bases, with 5 bases of the junction left unmatched. The CDR3 has 12 amino acids. Germline loops: CDR1 SGHNT, CDR2 YENEEA. CDR3 protein: CASSSRGTAQYF. The CDR3 DNA reads TGTGCCAGCAGCTCGCGGGGGACGGCGCAGTATTTT.

V is TRBV9 and J is TRBJ1-3; D not resolved. The CDR3 has 12 residues. Germline lookup yields CDR1 SGDLS and CDR2 YYNGEE. V dropped 0 bases and J dropped 8 bases, with 6 bases sitting between them. CDR3 DNA: TGTGCCAGCAGCGTAGACGCGGACACCATATATTTT. It codes for CASSVDADTIYF.

V and J are TRBV25-1 and TRBJ1-2, with 8 bases aligning to TRBD1. Germline loops: CDR1 MGHDK, CDR2 SYGVNS. Trimming took 1 base from V and 8 from J; bases not matched to a gene: 12. This CDR3 spans 16 amino acids. CDR3 residues: CASSELVSGGAGGYTF. The CDR3 coding sequence is TGTGCCAGCAGTGAATTGGTGTCAGGGGGCGCTGGCGGCTACACCTTC.

The DNA of the CDR3 is TGTGCCAGCAGCCCCGGACAGGTAGCTGATGGCTACACCTTC. Its translation is CASSPGQVADGYTF. V usage is TRBV7-9 and J usage is TRBJ1-2, with 7 bases matching TRBD1. The V gene end was trimmed by 5 bases and the J gene end by 6 bases; junction bases not matched to a gene: 9. Germline V gives CDR1 SEHNR, CDR2 FQNEAQ (reference sequence). There are 14 residues in the CDR3.

The chain carries TRBV11-3 and TRBJ1-1; D might be TRBD1 (6 bases). V lost 4 bases and J lost 6, with 15 bases in between. The CDR3 consists of 14 residues. The germline V gene has CDR1 SGHNT and CDR2 YENEEA. CDR3: CASSSSRGASEAFF. In nucleotides, the CDR3 is TGTGCCAGCAGCTCCTCTCGGGGGGCTTCTGAAGCTTTCTTT.

The chain is built from TRBV19 and TRBJ2-5; 7 bases line up with TRBD1. The germline gives CDR1 LNHDA, CDR2 SQIVND (reference sequence). V gave up 8 bases and J gave up 4 bases; unmatched junction bases: 4. The CDR3 length is 12 residues. CDR3 DNA sequence: TGTGCCAGTGAGGACAGGACAGAGACCCAGTACTTC. Residues: CASEDRTETQYF.

The V call is TRBV5-1, the J call TRBJ2-7, with D perhaps matching TRBD1 (7 bases). The CDR3 consists of 15 residues. Trimming removed 0 bases from V and 3 bases from J, with 13 bases in between. Germline V CDR1 and CDR2: SGHRS, YFSETQ. The CDR3 region is CASSLVGGGHYEQYF. CDR3 bases: TGCGCCAGCAGCTTGGTCGGAGGGGGCCACTACGAGCAGTACTTC.

The rearrangement uses TRBV7-2 and TRBJ2-1; TRBD1 is a possible D gene (6 bases). CDR3 length equals 14 residues. V was pared by 3 bases and J by 7 bases, with 13 bases between. Germline V CDR1 and CDR2: SGHTA, FQGNSA. The CDR3 region has the DNA TGTGCCAGCAGCTTGGCAGGGGTGAGGAATGAGCAGTTCTTC. Its protein product is CASSLAGVRNEQFF.

This chain uses TRBV19 with TRBJ2-5; 8 positions match TRBD1. The germline gives CDR1 LNHDA, CDR2 SQIVND (reference sequence). This CDR3 comprises 14 residues. J lost 5 bases, V lost 3 bases, and 5 bases had no gene match. DNA of the CDR3: TGTGCCAGTAGTATGATGACAGGGGCCGAGACCCAGTACTTC. It specifies CASSMMTGAETQYF.